These 18 T cell receptor beta chains originate from one sample sequenced in a study of metastatic and nonmetastatic thyroid tumors. With MiXCR, TCRdb reprocessed the PCR reads. The sample has roughly 35,000 clones, approximately 34% seen once; the top ten hold 22%. Thyroid surgery had not been preceded by any treatment in any patient. Sequenced material: tumor tissue. The receptors shown here come from a female donor with papillary thyroid cancer or a benign thyroid nodule (not recorded which). Some clones in this sample may be carry-over from other donors' samples.

The chain couples TRBV19 to TRBJ2-3, with D perhaps TRBD1 (5 bases). Trimming pared 6 bases from V and 1 base from J, leaving 11 bases between. The CDR3 is 14 amino acids. Germline lookup yields CDR1 LNHDA and CDR2 SQIVND (reference sequence). The CDR3 sequence: CASRTGHGTDTQYF. CDR3 nucleotides: TGTGCCAGTAGGACCGGACACGGCACAGATACGCAGTATTTT.

The CDR3 here is CSARAPPGFQGYTF. The CDR3 region has the DNA TGCAGTGCTAGAGCTCCCCCGGGGTTCCAAGGCTACACCTTC. The chain couples TRBV20-1 to TRBJ1-2, with no clear D. V was clipped by 1 base and J by 8 bases, with 17 bases between them. There are 14 residues in the CDR3. The germline CDR1 and CDR2 sequences are DFQATT and SNEGSKA (reference sequence).

This clone showed up just a few times. V is TRBV12-3 or TRBV12-4 and J is TRBJ2-7; D is perhaps TRBD1 (6 bases). The CDR3 covers 16 residues. Trimming stripped 3 bases from V and 4 bases from J, with 19 bases between. This CDR3 reads CASSFRTVGRGYEQYF. The CDR3 DNA reads TGTGCCAGCAGTTTCCGGACAGTGGGGCGTGGGTACGAGCAGTACTTC.

This clone was detected ten times or more. The V and J genes are TRBV6-1 and TRBJ2-2; 8 bases match TRBD2. The CDR3 covers 14 residues. The ends lost 3 bases at V and 3 bases at J; junction bases unmatched: 0. Germline V gene sequence: CDR1 MNHNS, CDR2 SASEGT. This CDR3 is CASSEGLDTGELFF. In DNA form, the CDR3 reads TGTGCCAGCAGTGAGGGACTAGACACCGGGGAGCTGTTTTTT.

J is TRBJ2-7 and V is TRBV20-1; D gene ambiguous. V lost 3 bases and J lost 2, with 11 bases in between. The V gene's germline CDR1 is DFQATT and CDR2 SNEGSKA (reference sequence). CDR3 size: 13 residues. CDR3 residues: CSASLGAPYEQYF. The CDR3 DNA reads as TGCAGTGCTAGCCTGGGTGCTCCCTACGAGCAGTACTTC.

J is TRBJ2-7 and V is TRBV3-1; tentative D call: TRBD2 (6 bases). With 1 base removed from V and 7 bases from J, the gap between germline ends came to 14 bases. The CDR3 length is 14 residues. CDR1 LGHDT and CDR2 YNNKEL come from the germline V gene (reference sequence). DNA of the CDR3: TGTGCCAGCAGCCAAGGTCTCGGCGGAGGGGAGCAGTACTTC. Translating gives CASSQGLGGGEQYF.

Concerning this clone itself: This may be a read error, as it is one base from a much larger clone. The chain couples TRBV18 to TRBJ1-6, with TRBD1 as a possible D gene (6 bases). Germline V gene sequence: CDR1 KGHSH, CDR2 LQKENI. The CDR3 totals 16 residues. The CDR3 DNA sequence: TGTGCCAGCCCACCACCGAGCAGGGGAAGCAATTCACCCCTCCACTTT. This codes for CASPPPSRGSNSPLHF.

This clone was recorded once. The chain couples TRBV19 to TRBJ2-7, with D maybe TRBD2 (9 bases). Germline lookup yields CDR1 LNHDA and CDR2 SQIVND (reference sequence). Trimming cost V 6 bases and J 2 bases, with 23 bases left between them. The CDR3 runs to 17 residues. DNA for the CDR3: TGTGCCAGTAGCCTAGCGGGACAGGCAATCGGGACCTACGAGCAGTACTTC. It yields the protein CASSLAGQAIGTYEQYF.

The J gene is TRBJ2-7, the V gene TRBV5-1; no definite D call. The germline V and J ends were trimmed by 0 bases and 4 bases, with 2 bases remaining between them. CDR1 SGHRS and CDR2 YFSETQ come from the germline V gene. This CDR3 region has 11 residues. In nucleotides, the CDR3 is TGCGCCAGCAGCTTGGGATACGAGCAGTACTTC. Its translation: CASSLGYEQYF.

The chain links TRBV6-1 to TRBJ2-2, with D tentatively TRBD2 (5 bases). The germline V and J ends were trimmed by 6 bases and 7 bases, with 9 bases remaining between them. This CDR3 is built from 12 residues. Germline assignment: CDR1 MNHNS and CDR2 SASEGT. CDR3 loop: CASSEGNGELFF. The CDR3 nucleotides read TGTGCCAGCAGCGAGGGTAACGGGGAGCTGTTTTTT.

The chain links TRBV20-1 to TRBJ2-1; D is unresolved. The CDR3 runs to 14 residues. Germline-derived CDR1 and CDR2 are DFQATT and SNEGSKA (reference sequence). Trimming removed 3 bases at V and 1 base at J, with 10 bases between. CDR3 region: CSASLSVSYNEQFF. CDR3 nucleotides: TGCAGTGCTAGTTTGTCGGTATCCTACAATGAGCAGTTCTTC.

The rearrangement joins TRBV3-1 to TRBJ1-2; unclear D gene. Germline CDR1 is LGHDT and CDR2 is YNNKEL (reference sequence). The CDR3 length is 14 residues. Trimming removed 5 bases from V and 6 bases from J, with 16 bases in between. The CDR3 DNA sequence: TGTGCCAGCAGCTCGCAACCCGGAGGGCATGGCTACACCTTC. Translated, it gives CASSSQPGGHGYTF.

The rearrangement links TRBV9 to TRBJ2-5, with D possibly TRBD1 on 6 matching bases. Germline lookup yields CDR1 SGDLS and CDR2 YYNGEE. V gave up 0 bases and J gave up 3 bases, with 12 bases separating them. This CDR3 contains 15 residues. The CDR3 DNA reads TGTGCCAGCAGCGTAGGGGGGCTAGCAGAAGAGACCCAGTACTTC. As protein: CASSVGGLAEETQYF.

The chain carries TRBV6-1 and TRBJ1-1; D remains unclear. V dropped 6 bases and J dropped 1 base, with 12 bases sitting between them. This CDR3 is 14 amino acids long. CDR1 and CDR2 (germline): MNHNS, SASEGT. As DNA, the CDR3 is TGTGCCAGCAGGGCGAGGGTGGGGAACACTGAAGCTTTCTTT. This sequence encodes CASRARVGNTEAFF.

This clone has just a few counts. The chain has TRBV6-6 and TRBJ1-2; 10 bases map to TRBD1. Germline V CDR1 and CDR2: MNHNY, SVGAGI (reference sequence). The CDR3 extends over 14 amino acids. The trim removed 0 bases at V and 5 bases at J, leaving 0 bases unmatched. The CDR3 coding sequence is TGTGCCAGCAGTTACTCGGACAGGGGGTATGGCTACACCTTC. Residues: CASSYSDRGYGYTF.

The gene calls are TRBV11-2 and TRBJ2-1, with D possibly called TRBD1 or TRBD2 (6 bases each). V was clipped by 4 bases and J by 1 base, with 14 bases between them. This CDR3 is built from 16 residues. Germline V gives CDR1 SGHAT, CDR2 FQNNGV. DNA for the CDR3: TGTGCCAGCAGCTCTCTCACAGGGACTTCCTACAATGAGCAGTTCTTC. It yields the protein CASSSLTGTSYNEQFF. Variable domain in full (rest from reference TRBV11-2 and TRBJ2-1): EAGVAQSPRYKIIEKRQSVAFWCNPISGHATLYWYQQILGQGPKLLIQFQNNGVVDDSQLPKDRFSAERLKGVDSTLKIQPAKLEDSAVYLCASSSLTGTSYNEQFFGPGTRLTVL.

V usage is TRBV6-2 or TRBV6-3 and J usage is TRBJ2-7; the match to TRBD2 covers 13 bases. V lost 2 bases, J lost 3 bases, and 4 bases stayed unmatched. From germline, CDR1 is MNHEY and CDR2 SVGEGT. The CDR3 is 16 amino acids. CDR3 bases: TGTGCCAGCAGTTACCGGACTAGCGGGAGTGTCTACGAGCAGTACTTC. Encoded protein: CASSYRTSGSVYEQYF.

Details on this clone: The junction shows a germline mismatch at one end, possibly a read error. This sequence joins TRBV5-1 and TRBJ1-2; D remains unclear. From germline, CDR1 is SGHRS and CDR2 YFSETQ. This CDR3 is built from 14 residues. CDR3 sequence (DNA): TGCGCCAGCAGCCGATCCGGGAGCAACTATCGCTACACCTTC. Its protein product is CASSRSGSNYRYTF.